Listed below are T cell receptor beta chains from one sample, sequenced in a study of blood T cell repertoires in COVID-19. This table comes from immunoSEQ multiplex PCR, and its TCRdb copy is limited to in-frame clones, with some not included. Of 210,000 or so clones listed, approximately 79% are singletons. The specimen sequenced was peripheral blood. These receptors were obtained from a man aged 45-60 years who had recovered from COVID-19. Both conserved end residues are trimmed from each CDR3. The order of the fields is V gene, clone size, CDR3 protein. Size tells how often a clone was seen (once, few, many) or the class of an expanded clone, and some rows leave it out.

TRBV28 | . | ASSYSGNTGELF
TRBV7-8 | . | ASSPGTGTGELF
TRBV7-9 | . | ASSFTGENSPLH
TRBV7-3 | . | ASSFRDSYTEAF
TRBV25-1 | . | ASPIPGTGVL
TRBV2 | few | AGNKGQGEWGYT
TRBV11-2 | few | ASSPISGRALSETQY
TRBV4-3 | . | ASSKEGSGTTDTQY
TRBV29-1 | . | SVTLLGQGIESYNEQF
TRBV6-6 | . | ASSDGQYSNQPQH
TRBV29-1 | . | SVEGLANEQF
TRBV3-1/TRBV3-2 | few | ASSPEGGRAQY
TRBV19 | . | ASSRQTTSTDTQY
TRBV4-2 | few | ASSQEEQSASYEQY
TRBV7-3 | few | ASSPVLGAQETQY
TRBV5-6 | . | ASSLGTMSYNEQF
TRBV19 | . | ASSITGGETQY
TRBV30 | . | AWTQRNTEAF
TRBV30 | . | AWRASIGSSPLH
TRBV4-2 | . | ASSQGGVGSGNEKLF
TRBV3-1/TRBV3-2 | . | ASSQMDREGPQH
TRBV7-9 | once | ASSLAGGPHEQY
TRBV30 | . | AWRRASYNEQF
TRBV18 | once | ASSPPGGVYEQY
TRBV19 | few | ASSTGTGWTHNSPLH
TRBV7-2 | . | ASSPMDRVYGYT
TRBV7-6 | . | ASSYPRTGAVQSGANVLT
TRBV12-3/TRBV12-4 | . | ASSFRGQGAF
TRBV14 | once | ASSQGVGNTIY
TRBV7-2 | . | ASSRPTSGSNEQF
TRBV5-6 | . | ASSPIGQGPYEQY
TRBV7-6 | . | ASSSRDSNNSPLH
TRBV7-3 | . | ASSEGPGGGNTIY
TRBV2 | . | ASSAGWETQY
TRBV9 | . | ASSVTSGIYNEQF
TRBV12-5 | . | ASGRTDTRETQY
TRBV7-9 | . | ASSFRGTNEKLF
TRBV6-5 | . | ASADPAATNEKLF
TRBV19 | . | ASSTQSLLDSDTDTQY
TRBV7-3 | . | ASSSNTGFGNTIY
TRBV20-1 | . | SASAVGLEQF
TRBV19 | . | ASTEVAGELF
TRBV18 | once | ASSPDTQGGYT
TRBV2 | few | ASSEETSTDTQY
TRBV30 | . | AWGRGTGGTDTQY
TRBV28 | . | ASSRPGTGSEEQF
TRBV19 | . | ASSEQGGGYT
TRBV7-2 | few | ASSSPRRETQY
TRBV19 | . | ASSMAGRNSPLH
TRBV10-3 | . | AISESNLGAEAF
TRBV11-2 | few | ASSLVRRADQPQH